The TCR beta chain under discussion was sequenced for a study of T cell changes during pregnancy in multiple sclerosis. Looked up from germline, CDR1 is SGHRS and CDR2 is YFSETQ. The CDR3 extends over 15 amino acids. Trimming removed 1 base from V and 1 base from J; junction bases left unmatched: 2. The protocol was immunoSEQ multiplex PCR, while the TCRdb copy is restricted to in-frame clones and leaves out a portion. The sample lists about 72,000 clones, roughly 91% occurring once. This clone was seen just once. This sample also contains other DNA sequences that code for the same CDR3. Sample: peripheral blood, taken in the third trimester of pregnancy. The chain carries TRBV5-1 and TRBJ1-5; 7 bases line up with TRBD1. The TCR sequence derives from a female donor in good health, enrolled as a control in a pregnancy study. The CDR3 loop is CASSLSGGSNQPQHF. The CDR3, as DNA: TGCGCCAGCAGCTTGTCAGGGGGAAGCAATCAGCCCCAGCATTTT.